This TCR beta chain was identified during a study of T cell changes during pregnancy in multiple sclerosis. Germline CDR1 LNHDA, CDR2 SQIVND (reference sequence). The ends were cut back, 1 base at V and 2 bases at J, with 10 bases in the middle. The length of the CDR3 is 15 residues. Assay used: immunoSEQ multiplex PCR; TCRdb lists only in-frame clones, some missing. The table lists about 33,000 clones, around 93% of them singletons. This sequence was found in a female donor in good health, enrolled as a control in a pregnancy study. The specimen was CD4+ T cells from peripheral blood mononuclear cells, collected in the third trimester of pregnancy. This chain links TRBV19 with TRBJ2-3; D perhaps matches TRBD1 (5 bases). CDR3 sequence reads: CASSIADSSTDTQYF. The CDR3 coding sequence is TGTGCCAGTAGTATAGCCGACAGTTCCACAGATACGCAGTATTTT.